The source of this T cell receptor (beta chain) is a study of CD8+ T cells in alopecia areata. Study-level background: The SALT score measured affected scalp surface percentage in treated patients.

CDR1 and CDR2 from the germline V gene are MNHNY and SVGAGI (reference sequence). The CDR3 sequence is 15 residues long. The V and J ends lost 5 bases and 1 base, in that order; junction bases with no gene match: 6. Treatment indicated: oral pan-JAK inhibitor, 5-10 mg twice daily. Alopecia areata patients provided lesional scalp punch biopsies and peripheral blood, both collected for the study. A word on this clone: What it binds is not known.

Sequencing templates came from extracted RNA that was reverse transcribed into cDNA. Here immunoSEQ multiplex PCR was the method, and the copy in TCRdb shows in-frame clones only, minus some. The sample holds 200,000 to 250,000 clones, under 40% seen once. Study observations and caveats: It was lesional scalp, especially alopecia totalis/universalis, that showed higher clonality than normal scalp. Scalp clonality and expanded CD8+ clones among the top 100 were significantly decreased by tofacitinib.

The receptor comes from a human donor with alopecia areata. This rearrangement joins TRBV6-6 to TRBJ2-7; 9 bases align to TRBD1. The material was CD4+ T cells sorted from blood, obtained between weeks 30 and 35, from a patient treated with tofacitinib. The CDR3, as DNA: TGTGCCAGCAGTGCACCGGGACAGGGATCCTACGAGCAGTACTTC. It codes for CASSAPGQGSYEQYF.